Listed here are 26 T cell receptor beta chains from one sample, sequenced in a study of Graves' ophthalmopathy and Graves' hyperthyroidism. For repertoire sequencing, the TCR beta CDR3 regions were amplified from RNA transcripts. HTBI-primed RT-PCR formed the first round, and a multiplex PCR formed the second. TCRdb re-called the multiplex PCR reads with MiXCR, one entry per CDR3 protein. The data hold a few hundred thousand distinct CDR3 sequences, with roughly a fifth observed a single time. Source material: peripheral blood. The source of these receptors is a woman between 45 and 65 years old with Graves' ophthalmopathy.

The chain joins TRBV6-5 to TRBJ2-2; D ambiguous. There are 16 residues in the CDR3. The ends were cut back, 0 bases at V and 2 bases at J, with 10 bases in the middle. Germline V lookup: CDR1 MNHEY, CDR2 SVGAGI. The CDR3 protein is CASSYSWNSNTGELFF. The CDR3 DNA sequence: TGTGCCAGCAGTTACTCGTGGAACAGTAACACCGGGGAGCTGTTTTTT.

The chain recombines TRBV6-1 with TRBJ2-5; 8 bases align to TRBD2. The CDR3 has 14 residues. J lost 5 bases, V lost 8 bases, and 10 bases had no gene match. Germline CDR1 MNHNS, CDR2 SASEGT. CDR3 in amino acids: CASVKRAGVETQYF. DNA for the CDR3: TGTGCCAGCGTGAAACGAGCGGGGGTGGAGACCCAGTACTTC.

This clonotype was counted at least ten times. The V gene is TRBV7-8, the J gene TRBJ1-5, with 7 bases identical to TRBD1. The CDR3 runs 17 residues. Germline V CDR1 and CDR2: SGHVS, FQNEAQ. J was trimmed by 2 bases and V by 4 bases; bases with no gene match: 11. The CDR3 loop is CASSYHLRDSRNQPQHF. The CDR3 DNA reads as TGTGCCAGCAGCTACCACCTGAGGGACAGTCGCAATCAGCCCCAGCATTTT. The entire variable domain, with the rest obtained from reference TRBV7-8 and TRBJ1-5, is as follows: GAGVSQSPRYKVAKRGQDVALRCDPISGHVSLFWYQQALGQGPEFLTYFQNEAQLDKSGLPSDRFFAERPEGSVSTLKIQRTQQEDSAVYLCASSYHLRDSRNQPQHFGDGTRLSIL.

Ten or more counts support this clonotype. The V gene is TRBV27, the J gene TRBJ2-5; D is possibly TRBD1 or TRBD2 (5 bases each). The CDR3 covers 12 residues. Trimming took off 5 bases at V and 3 bases at J, with 7 bases between the two ends. Germline V gene sequence: CDR1 MNHEY, CDR2 SMNVEV (reference sequence). CDR3 in DNA: TGTGCCAGCAGTGGGACGGAAGAGACCCAGTACTTC. This codes for CASSGTEETQYF.

A note on this clonotype: Given a much more abundant clone one base away, this may be a read error. In this CDR3 the conserved last residue, phenylalanine or tryptophan, is missing, so a read error is likely. The rearrangement links TRBV6-2 or TRBV6-3 to TRBJ1-2; D is undetermined. V was clipped by 8 bases and J by 5 bases, with 9 bases between them. Germline V lookup: CDR1 MNHEY, CDR2 SVGEGT. CDR3 size: 11 residues. DNA for the CDR3: TGTGCCAGCGGTCGGGAGTATGGCTACACCGTC. This gives the protein CASGREYGYTV.

In this sample, this clonotype turned up a few times. J is TRBJ2-2 and V is TRBV7-9; D is uncertain. The germline CDR1 and CDR2 sequences are SEHNR and FQNEAQ (reference sequence). The CDR3 has 12 residues. V lost 6 bases and J lost 7, with 9 bases in between. CDR3 sequence: CASRVGIGELFF. The DNA of the CDR3 is TGTGCCAGCAGGGTGGGGATCGGGGAGCTGTTTTTT.

This clonotype was seen many times. The chain uses TRBV28 and TRBJ2-7; D remains ambiguous. Per the germline V gene, CDR1 is MDHEN and CDR2 is SYDVKM. This CDR3 has 12 residues. Deletions cut 5 bases from V and 9 bases from J, with 14 bases between. As DNA, the CDR3 is TGTGCCAGCAGTCCGTCGTGGGCAGGGCAGTACTTC. It translates to CASSPSWAGQYF.

This clonotype was seen at least ten times. The CDR3 loop is CATSDFDGTYTGELFF. Written as DNA, the CDR3 is TGTGCCACCAGTGACTTCGACGGGACTTACACCGGGGAGCTGTTTTTT. The rearrangement uses TRBV24-1 and TRBJ2-2; D is possibly TRBD2 (6 bases). V was cut by 4 bases and J by 3 bases, with 14 bases left in between. Germline CDR1 is KGHDR and CDR2 is SFDVKD. CDR3 length: 16 residues.

This clonotype was counted at least ten times. This sequence joins TRBV9 and TRBJ2-5; D perhaps matches TRBD2 (5 bases). V was pared by 0 bases and J by 2 bases, with 11 bases between. The CDR3 consists of 15 residues. Germline lookup yields CDR1 SGDLS and CDR2 YYNGEE. CDR3 nucleotides: TGTGCCAGCAGCGTAGAGGACTCGCCTCAAGAGACCCAGTACTTC. Translation: CASSVEDSPQETQYF.

In this sample, this clonotype turned up many times. V is TRBV15 and J is TRBJ1-5, with D unclear. V lost 0 bases and J 7 bases, leaving 19 bases between the germline ends. Germline loops: CDR1 LNHNV, CDR2 YYDKDF (reference sequence). This CDR3 is built from 17 residues. CDR3 region: CATSRDPLDIIPQPQHF. CDR3 DNA: TGTGCCACCAGCAGAGATCCTTTGGATATTATCCCACAGCCCCAGCATTTT.

This clonotype was picked up many times. The chain links TRBV30 to TRBJ1-5; D gene ambiguous. From germline, CDR1 is GTSNPN and CDR2 SVGIG (reference sequence). The CDR3 is 12 amino acids. V was cut by 1 base and J by 7 bases, with 8 bases left in between. The CDR3 DNA reads as TGTGCCTGGAGTGGTCCGGGCCAGCCCCAGCATTTT. Translation: CAWSGPGQPQHF.

The sample holds many counts of this clonotype. The chain uses TRBV10-1 and TRBJ1-5; D uncertain. The CDR3 sequence is 14 residues long. The germline V gene encodes CDR1 WNHNN and CDR2 SYGVQD (reference sequence). DNA for the CDR3: TGCGATTGTGACCCCTCGTCAAGCAATCAGCCCCAGCATTTT. This encodes CDCDPSSSNQPQHF.

In this sample, this clonotype turned up many times. J is TRBJ1-6 and V is TRBV20-1; 9 positions agree with TRBD1. Germline V gene data show CDR1 as DFQATT and CDR2 as SNEGSKA (reference sequence). Germline trimming cut 5 bases from V and 6 bases from J; bases unmatched to any gene: 5. CDR3 size: 14 residues. The CDR3 sequence: CSAPTTGGNSPLHF. In DNA, the CDR3 is TGCAGTGCTCCTACGACAGGGGGTAATTCACCCCTCCACTTT.

The chain combines TRBV4-1 with TRBJ1-3; maybe TRBD1 (5 bases). Germline lookup yields CDR1 MGHRA and CDR2 YSYEKL. V gave up 6 bases and J gave up 4 bases, with 13 bases separating them. The CDR3 runs to 14 residues. CDR3 DNA: TGCGCCAGCAGACCCGTGGGACTCGGAAACACCATATATTTT. Translating it yields CASRPVGLGNTIYF.

This clonotype was observed many times. The chain carries TRBV7-8 and TRBJ2-5; 9 positions match TRBD2. This CDR3 has 18 residues. Germline-derived CDR1 and CDR2 are SGHVS and FQNEAQ. V was clipped by 5 bases and J by 5 bases; unmatched bases: 18. CDR3 amino acids: CASSARLAGDLRRETQYF. The CDR3 DNA reads as TGTGCCAGCAGCGCGAGGTTAGCGGGAGATTTGAGGAGGGAGACCCAGTACTTC.

This clonotype was seen many times. The CDR3 DNA reads TGTGCCAGCAGCACGGGGGGACGCACAGATACGCAGTATTTT. Translation: CASSTGGRTDTQYF. The chain carries TRBV5-5 and TRBJ2-3, with 7 bases aligning to TRBD2. CDR1 and CDR2 from the germline V gene are SGHKS and YYEKEE (reference sequence). The CDR3 length is 14 residues. The V segment lost 4 bases and the J segment 1 base; nucleotides outside the gene matches: 3.

This clonotype was counted at least ten times. The chain employs TRBV7-2 and TRBJ1-1; D possibly corresponds to TRBD1 (5 bases). V lost 2 bases, J lost 0 bases, and 22 bases lay in between. The CDR3 sequence is 19 residues long. CDR1 and CDR2 (germline): SGHTA, FQGNSA. CDR3 nucleotides: TGTGCCAGCAGCTTATCGCGACAGTGGGCACAACTAATGAACACTGAAGCTTTCTTT. Translation gives CASSLSRQWAQLMNTEAFF.

Ten or more counts support this clonotype. The rearrangement joins TRBV13 to TRBJ2-7; possibly TRBD1 for D (6 bases). Looked up from germline, CDR1 is PRHDT and CDR2 is FYEKMQ (reference sequence). This CDR3 comprises 13 residues. V was trimmed by 3 bases and J by 5 bases, leaving 11 bases between them. The CDR3, as DNA: TGTGCCAGCAGCTTCTACCAGGGGAACGAGCAGTACTTC. This codes for CASSFYQGNEQYF.

Worth noting for this clonotype: Its ends do not fully match the called genes, so a read error is possible. The chain recombines TRBV24-1 with TRBJ2-2, with D possibly being TRBD2 (6 bases). The CDR3 is 18 residues long. Germline V CDR1 and CDR2: KGHDR, SFDVKD. The CDR3 DNA is TGTGCCACCAGTGCTGCTTTTGGGACTCTCGGAGGGACCGGGGAGCTGTCTTTT. It is translated as CATSAAFGTLGGTGELSF.

This clonotype was observed many times. This sequence joins TRBV5-1 and TRBJ2-3; D gene uncertain. The CDR3 spans 15 residues. The germline gives CDR1 SGHRS, CDR2 YFSETQ. Deletions cut 0 bases from V and 3 bases from J, with 11 bases between. The CDR3 here is CASSLGPPRTDTQYF. The CDR3 DNA is TGCGCCAGCAGCTTGGGGCCCCCAAGGACAGATACGCAGTATTTT.

In this sample, this clonotype turned up many times. This chain links TRBV14 with TRBJ2-2; D may be TRBD2 (5 bases). The germline V and J ends were trimmed by 2 bases and 6 bases, with 13 bases remaining between them. Looked up from germline, CDR1 is SGHDN and CDR2 is FVKESK. This CDR3 is built from 15 residues. The DNA for the CDR3 is TGTGCCAGCAGCCAATTTCGAGGAGGCGCCGGGGAGCTGTTTTTT. It yields the protein CASSQFRGGAGELFF.

The chain has TRBV6-2 or TRBV6-3 and TRBJ1-5; D is perhaps TRBD1 (6 bases). CDR1 and CDR2 (germline): MNHEY, SVGEGT. The CDR3 is 16 amino acids. V gave up 1 base and J gave up 3 bases, with 13 bases separating them. The CDR3 DNA follows: TGTGCCAGCAGTTACTATTCGGGACACACCAATCAGCCCCAGCATTTT. Translated, it gives CASSYYSGHTNQPQHF.

The V and J genes are TRBV28 and TRBJ1-5; tentative D call: TRBD1 (5 bases). V was shortened by 6 bases and J by 9 bases, with 27 bases between the two germline ends. The germline V gene has CDR1 MDHEN and CDR2 SYDVKM. The CDR3 extends over 17 amino acids. The CDR3 DNA sequence: TGTGCCAGCAGCCTTGGTATGGGGGGAGTGTACCTGGTGCCCCAGCATTTT. Protein sequence: CASSLGMGGVYLVPQHF.

The chain combines TRBV12-5 with TRBJ2-5; D gene unclear. This CDR3 has 13 residues. Looked up from germline, CDR1 is LGHNT and CDR2 is FRNRAP. Trimming left V 0 bases short and J 5 bases short, with 7 bases between. CDR3 region: CASGLVLGETQYF. CDR3 coding DNA: TGTGCTAGTGGTTTGGTATTAGGGGAGACCCAGTACTTC.

This clonotype has at least ten counts. This chain uses TRBV12-3 or TRBV12-4 with TRBJ1-1; 9 nucleotides agree with TRBD1. J lost 6 bases, V lost 6 bases, and 8 bases had no gene match. The CDR3 runs 14 residues. CDR3 in amino acids: CASRKGQGGAEAFF. The CDR3 nucleotides read TGTGCCAGCAGAAAGGGACAGGGCGGGGCTGAAGCTTTCTTT.

This clonotype was detected only a few times. The V call is TRBV20-1, the J call TRBJ2-1; 9 bases agree with TRBD2. The J segment lost 8 bases and the V segment lost 2 bases, leaving 4 bases of the junction unmatched. The length of the CDR3 is 13 residues. Germline lookup yields CDR1 DFQATT and CDR2 SNEGSKA (reference sequence). CDR3 nucleotide sequence: TGCAGTGCTAGACTAGCGGGAATAGATGAGCAGTTCTTC. Encoded protein: CSARLAGIDEQFF.